These 10 T cell receptor beta chains came from one sample sequenced in a study of T cell changes during pregnancy in multiple sclerosis. This table comes from immunoSEQ multiplex PCR, and its TCRdb copy is limited to in-frame clones, with some not included. Of fewer than 90,000 clones listed, about 90% are singletons. Sequences were derived from peripheral blood, sampled in the second trimester of pregnancy. The receptors shown here come from a female donor with multiple sclerosis, enrolled in a pregnancy study.

This chain links TRBV14 with TRBJ1-1, with TRBD1 identical over 7 bases. The germline CDR1 and CDR2 sequences are SGHDN and FVKESK. The CDR3 has 13 residues. J lost 7 bases, V lost 5 bases, and 7 bases had no gene match. CDR3 in DNA: TGTGCCAGCAGCTCAGGGGGTCGGGTTGAAGCTTTCTTT. It encodes CASSSGGRVEAFF. Full variable domain (outside the CDR3, taken from reference TRBV14 and TRBJ1-1): EAGVTQFPSHSVIEKGQTVTLRCDPISGHDNLYWYRRVMGKEIKFLLHFVKESKQDESGMPNNRFLAERTGGTYSTLKVQPAELEDSGVYFCASSSGGRVEAFFGQGTRLTVV.

The gene calls are TRBV7-8 and TRBJ2-7; 10 nucleotides align to TRBD1. V trimming: 1 base; J trimming: 4 bases; junction bases outside the gene matches: 4. The CDR3 sequence is 15 residues long. Germline V gene lookup returns CDR1 SGHVS and CDR2 FQNEAQ. The DNA for the CDR3 is TGTGCCAGCAGCTTAGTAGGGACAGGGGTTTACGAGCAGTACTTC. Protein product: CASSLVGTGVYEQYF.

The chain combines TRBV7-3 with TRBJ2-2, with no clear D. CDR3 length equals 13 residues. Germline CDR1 and CDR2: SGHTA and FQGTGA. Trimming stripped 3 bases from V and 6 bases from J, with 8 bases between. Here the CDR3 reads CASSLSAAGELFF. For the CDR3, the DNA is TGTGCCAGCAGCTTGTCGGCGGCCGGGGAGCTGTTTTTT.

Comment on this clone: Other DNA sequences in the same sample also yield this CDR3. The rearrangement links TRBV6-5 to TRBJ2-1; the D gene is possibly TRBD1 (5 bases). The CDR3 length is 14 residues. The germline CDR1 and CDR2 sequences are MNHEY and SVGAGI. The V gene lost 0 bases and the J gene lost 4 bases, with 7 bases spanning the gap. Here the CDR3 reads CASSYSGQYNEQFF. The CDR3 coding sequence is TGTGCCAGCAGTTACTCGGGGCAGTACAATGAGCAGTTCTTC.

This clone was recorded a few times. V gene TRBV2 combines with J gene TRBJ1-1; D is uncertain. This CDR3 comprises 13 residues. The germline V gene encodes CDR1 SNHLY and CDR2 FYNNEI. The V gene lost 2 bases and the J gene lost 6 bases, with 10 bases spanning the gap. This CDR3 is CASSENGNPEAFF. The CDR3 bases are TGTGCCAGCAGTGAAAACGGTAATCCTGAAGCTTTCTTT.

The DNA for the CDR3 is TGTGCCAGCAGTGAGTTCGTGGGCTACACCTTC. Protein: CASSEFVGYTF. The gene calls are TRBV28 and TRBJ1-2; no clear D gene. The CDR3 has 11 amino acids. Trimming stripped 5 bases from V and 8 bases from J, with 9 bases between. Germline CDR1 and CDR2: MDHEN and SYDVKM.

The V gene is TRBV5-4, the J gene TRBJ2-5; D ambiguous. The CDR3 length is 16 residues. Trimming pared 4 bases from V and 2 bases from J, leaving 18 bases between. Per germline, CDR1 SGHNT and CDR2 YYREEE (reference sequence). CDR3 bases: TGTGCCAGCAGCCCCAAAGCCATACCGTCACAAGAGACCCAGTACTTC. Translation gives CASSPKAIPSQETQYF.

This clone was picked up one time. The J gene is TRBJ1-2, the V gene TRBV5-1; 12 bases are shared with TRBD1. V lost 4 bases to trimming and J lost 6 bases; unmatched junction nucleotides: 10. The CDR3 covers 16 residues. Germline V gene lookup returns CDR1 SGHRS and CDR2 YFSETQ. In nucleotides, the CDR3 is TGCGCCAGCAGCCGTACCCGGGACAGGGGGCGGGATGGCTACACCTTC. This codes for CASSRTRDRGRDGYTF.

This clone was observed once. The chain joins TRBV27 to TRBJ2-7, with TRBD2 identical over 9 bases. Germline V gene lookup returns CDR1 MNHEY and CDR2 SMNVEV (reference sequence). V dropped 6 bases and J dropped 3; count of bases not matched to a gene: 18. The CDR3 totals 18 residues. CDR3 in amino acids: CASSRGGGRSGGLYEQYF. CDR3 sequence (DNA): TGTGCCAGCAGCCGGGGAGGGGGCCGTAGCGGGGGTCTCTACGAGCAGTACTTC.

This chain connects TRBV9 to TRBJ2-2; 8 nucleotides line up with TRBD2. From germline, CDR1 is SGDLS and CDR2 YYNGEE. Unmatched junction bases numbered 8, after V lost 4 bases and J lost 3 bases. The CDR3 has 16 residues. CDR3 DNA: TGTGCCAGCAGCCCTCGGGGAGCGGGGGACACCGGGGAGCTGTTTTTT. It encodes CASSPRGAGDTGELFF.